The clone carrying this T cell receptor (beta chain) was seen a handful of times. As yet, its antigen is unknown. The data originate from a study of blood T cells in healthy people across ages. Study results and limitations: A strong correlation was found between TCR beta diversity and the percentage of naive T cells.

The second PCR ran about 6 to 12 cycles with a sample-barcoded 5' primer and J-beta primers. TCRdb fed the 5' RACE reads into MiXCR, producing one record per CDR3 protein. The sample includes around 500,000 distinct CDR3 sequences, 25% to 35% seen only once; the top ten take approximately 4%. CDR1 SQVTM and CDR2 ANQGSEA come from the germline V gene. The CDR3 length is 12 residues. V lost 7 bases, J lost 3 bases, and 12 bases lay in between. This sample was shared with a second study, whose subject was T cells of mothers and their children. That work adds: With the M1S primer of the second PCR, sample barcodes and 2-4 random nucleotides were added.

Source material: blood. The TCR originated in a boy younger than 10 in good health. This chain connects TRBV29-1 to TRBJ2-5; D may be TRBD1 (6 bases). CDR3 nucleotides: TGCAGCGGACAGGCTAGGGAAGAGACCCAGTACTTC. Its translation: CSGQAREETQYF.